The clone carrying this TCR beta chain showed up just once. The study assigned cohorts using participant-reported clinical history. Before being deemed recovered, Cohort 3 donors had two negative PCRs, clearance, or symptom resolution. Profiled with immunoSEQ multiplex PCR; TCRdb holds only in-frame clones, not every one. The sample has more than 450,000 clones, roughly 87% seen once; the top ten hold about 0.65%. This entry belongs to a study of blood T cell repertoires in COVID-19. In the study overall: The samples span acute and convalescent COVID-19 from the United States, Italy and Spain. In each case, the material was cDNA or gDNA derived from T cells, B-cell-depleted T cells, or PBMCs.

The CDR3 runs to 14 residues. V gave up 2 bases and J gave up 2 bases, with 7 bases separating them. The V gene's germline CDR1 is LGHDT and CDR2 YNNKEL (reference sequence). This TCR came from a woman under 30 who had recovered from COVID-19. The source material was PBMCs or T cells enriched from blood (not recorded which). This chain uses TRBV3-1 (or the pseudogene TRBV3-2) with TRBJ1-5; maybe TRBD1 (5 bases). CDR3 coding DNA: TGTGCCAGCAGCCAACCAGGGCGCAATCAGCCCCAGCATTTT. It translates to CASSQPGRNQPQHF.